One and the same sample provided the 32 T cell receptor beta chains below, sequenced in a study of identifying expanded T cells in peripheral blood. Repertoires were generated with immunoSEQ multiplex PCR, while TCRdb's copy carries only in-frame clones and drops some. The sample lists 90,000 to 95,000 clones, over 75% seen once, with about 6% in the top ten. Sample: blood. These receptors came from a person aged 18-69 years in good health.

The rearrangement uses TRBV10-3 and TRBJ1-1; TRBD1 is a possible D gene (6 bases). V dropped 7 bases and J dropped 1 base, with 22 bases sitting between them. Germline loops: CDR1 ENHRY, CDR2 SYGVKD. The CDR3 has 17 residues. CDR3 amino acids: CAINDLRTGTSNTEAFF. The CDR3 nucleotides read TGTGCCATCAACGACTTGAGAACCGGGACATCGAACACTGAAGCTTTCTTT.

The chain is built from TRBV7-9 and TRBJ1-2; D might be TRBD1 (6 bases). Trimming pared 2 bases from V and 4 bases from J, leaving 8 bases between. Per germline, CDR1 SEHNR and CDR2 FQNEAQ (reference sequence). The CDR3 contains 13 residues. The CDR3 region is CASSLQGSYGYTF. The DNA for the CDR3 is TGTGCCAGCAGCTTACAGGGGAGCTATGGCTACACCTTC. Combining the CDR3 with reference TRBV7-9 and TRBJ1-2 gives the whole variable domain DTGVSQNPRHKITKRGQNVTFRCDPISEHNRLYWYRQTLGQGPEFLTYFQNEAQLEKSRLLSDRFSAERPKGSFSTLEIQRTEQGDSAMYLCASSLQGSYGYTFGSGTRLTVV.

The CDR3 DNA is TGTGCCAGCAGCTCTCCGTGGCCCACCGGGGAGCTGTTTTTT. Residues: CASSSPWPTGELFF. The chain is built from TRBV5-6 and TRBJ2-2; D is undetermined. Germline-derived CDR1 and CDR2 are SGHDT and YYEEEE. This CDR3 is built from 14 residues. V gave up 3 bases and J gave up 4 bases, with 10 bases separating them.

This clone turned up a few times. The gene calls are TRBV5-1 and TRBJ1-2; D is possibly TRBD1 (5 bases). Germline CDR1 reads SGHRS; CDR2 reads YFSETQ. Trimming cost V 4 bases and J 1 base, with 8 bases left between them. The CDR3 covers 13 residues. The CDR3 loop is CASSTDSNYGYTF. The CDR3 nucleotides read TGCGCCAGCAGCACCGACAGTAACTATGGCTACACCTTC.

CDR3 amino acids: CASSVGHVGNTIYF. The CDR3 DNA reads as TGTGCCAGCAGCGTAGGGCACGTTGGAAACACCATATATTTT. The chain joins TRBV9 to TRBJ1-3; no firm D call. V was clipped by 0 bases and J by 3 bases, with 7 bases between them. The CDR3 covers 14 residues. Germline V gene data show CDR1 as SGDLS and CDR2 as YYNGEE.

The V and J genes are TRBV6-6 and TRBJ2-7; TRBD2 matches 10 bases. The CDR3 contains 16 residues. Germline V gives CDR1 MNHNY, CDR2 SVGAGI (reference sequence). V shed 0 bases and J 3 bases; nucleotides not matched to a gene: 5. DNA of the CDR3: TGTGCCAGCAGTTACTCTCAGGCTAGCGGGAGCTACGAGCAGTACTTC. Its protein is CASSYSQASGSYEQYF.

This clone was found once. This chain joins TRBV19 and TRBJ2-3, with 8 bases matching TRBD2. In germline, CDR1 is LNHDA, CDR2 SQIVND (reference sequence). CDR3 size: 14 residues. Losses at the gene ends were 7 bases for V and 3 bases for J; bases not matched to a gene: 6. CDR3 in amino acids: CASTTGGPTDTQYF. The CDR3 DNA is TGTGCCAGTACAACGGGGGGGCCAACAGATACGCAGTATTTT.

The chain combines TRBV2 with TRBJ1-5, with no clear D. The germline V and J ends were trimmed by 2 bases and 9 bases, with 11 bases remaining between them. Germline assignment: CDR1 SNHLY and CDR2 FYNNEI. The CDR3 loop spans 13 amino acids. The CDR3 region has the DNA TGTGCCAGCAGTGAACAGGCGGGGATGCCCCAGCATTTT. The encoded protein is CASSEQAGMPQHF.

The chain couples TRBV29-1 to TRBJ2-1; no clear D. Trimming took off 1 base at V and 4 bases at J, with 11 bases between the two ends. The germline V gene has CDR1 SQVTM and CDR2 ANQGSEA. CDR3 length: 14 amino acids. This chain's CDR3 is CSVEGQLRYNEQFF. CDR3 coding DNA: TGCAGCGTTGAAGGCCAACTCCGGTACAATGAGCAGTTCTTC.

The chain recombines TRBV7-2 with TRBJ2-1; D unclear. Trimming removed 3 bases from V and 3 bases from J, with 9 bases in between. Germline V gene lookup returns CDR1 SGHTA and CDR2 FQGNSA. CDR3 length: 14 residues. The CDR3 sequence is CASSFKGNYNEQFF. The CDR3 DNA reads as TGTGCCAGCAGCTTTAAAGGGAACTACAATGAGCAGTTCTTC.

The CDR3 DNA reads TGTGCCAGCAGTCACCAGACTCAGCCCCAGCATTTT. Protein sequence: CASSHQTQPQHF. The chain combines TRBV6-6 with TRBJ1-5; D unresolved. CDR1 and CDR2 from the germline V gene are MNHNY and SVGAGI (reference sequence). This CDR3 contains 12 residues. Trimming shortened V by 5 bases and J by 6 bases, and 8 bases separated the two germline ends.

V gene TRBV29-1 combines with J gene TRBJ2-1; the D gene is possibly TRBD1 (5 bases). Trimming stripped 0 bases from V and 3 bases from J, with 12 bases between. Germline V lookup: CDR1 SQVTM, CDR2 ANQGSEA. CDR3 length equals 15 residues. As DNA, the CDR3 is TGCAGCGTTGAAGATCTGGAGACAGTCTACAATGAGCAGTTCTTC. This codes for CSVEDLETVYNEQFF.

In nucleotides, the CDR3 is TGTGCCAGCAGCCAAGAGCAGGGAATTCCTAACAATGAGCAGTTCTTC. It encodes CASSQEQGIPNNEQFF. This rearrangement joins TRBV4-2 to TRBJ2-1, with D perhaps TRBD1 (5 bases). V was clipped by 0 bases and J by 5 bases, with 14 bases between them. CDR3 length: 16 residues. From germline, CDR1 is LGHNA and CDR2 YNFKEQ.

This clone was observed once. This chain connects TRBV19 to TRBJ1-5, with TRBD1 as a possible D gene (5 bases). The V end lost 0 bases, the J end lost 3 bases, and 12 bases lay between the germline ends. CDR1 is LNHDA, CDR2 SQIVND, per germline (reference sequence). The CDR3 totals 16 residues. The CDR3: CASSIDIAGLNQPQHF. The DNA of the CDR3 is TGTGCCAGTAGTATAGATATCGCAGGGCTCAATCAGCCCCAGCATTTT.

The chain combines TRBV10-2 with TRBJ2-2; no reliable D call. Trimming stripped 6 bases from V and 0 bases from J, with 11 bases between. The CDR3 is 15 amino acids. Germline V CDR1 and CDR2: WSHSY, SAAADI. The CDR3: CASSPSDSNTGELFF. CDR3 bases: TGCGCCAGCAGCCCTTCTGACTCGAACACCGGGGAGCTGTTTTTT.

CDR3 sequence (DNA): TGCGCCAGCAGCCCCGGACAGTTTTCCTCTGGAAACACCATATATTTT. This encodes CASSPGQFSSGNTIYF. The V gene is TRBV5-1, the J gene TRBJ1-3; tentative D call: TRBD1 (6 bases). Between the trimmed V and J ends, which lost 4 bases and 0 bases, there was a span of 14 bases. The germline gives CDR1 SGHRS, CDR2 YFSETQ. The CDR3 is 16 amino acids.

V and J are TRBV6-6 and TRBJ1-2; D is perhaps TRBD1 (5 bases). This CDR3 contains 15 residues. Germline loops: CDR1 MNHNY, CDR2 SVGAGI (reference sequence). V was trimmed by 8 bases and J by 3 bases, leaving 19 bases between them. The CDR3 region has the DNA TGTGCCAGCCGCCGGTTTGCGGGGGAGGACTATGGCTACACCTTC. Translated: CASRRFAGEDYGYTF.

This sequence joins TRBV27 and TRBJ2-2; no reliable D call. The CDR3 extends over 13 amino acids. Trimming cost V 1 base and J 6 bases, with 6 bases left between them. CDR1 is MNHEY, CDR2 SMNVEV, per germline (reference sequence). The CDR3 bases are TGTGCCAGCAGTTTATGGGGTTCCGGGGAGCTGTTTTTT. Amino acid sequence: CASSLWGSGELFF.

The chain recombines TRBV12-5 with TRBJ2-5; D remains ambiguous. Germline lookup yields CDR1 LGHNT and CDR2 FRNRAP. The CDR3 consists of 13 residues. The V end lost 3 bases, the J end lost 6 bases, and 11 bases lay between the germline ends. The CDR3 DNA reads as TGTGCTAGTGGTTTCTTGTCAACAAAGACCCAGTACTTC. Protein product: CASGFLSTKTQYF.

The chain uses TRBV27 and TRBJ1-6; the D gene is possibly TRBD1 (5 bases). CDR1 is MNHEY, CDR2 SMNVEV, per germline (reference sequence). The germline V and J ends were trimmed by 7 bases and 7 bases, with 11 bases remaining between them. This CDR3 contains 13 residues. CDR3 DNA: TGTGCCAGCACCCCCGGGGGGAATTCACCCCTCCACTTT. It codes for CASTPGGNSPLHF.

This chain uses TRBV30 with TRBJ2-2; TRBD2 agrees at 8 bases. Germline CDR1 is GTSNPN and CDR2 is SVGIG (reference sequence). J was trimmed by 2 bases and V by 0 bases; bases with no gene match: 5. The CDR3 consists of 16 residues. CDR3 residues: CAWSVGSGTNTGELFF. In DNA form, the CDR3 reads TGTGCCTGGAGTGTGGGTAGCGGGACTAACACCGGGGAGCTGTTTTTT.

The V gene is TRBV19, the J gene TRBJ1-5; a weak D match, TRBD1 (6 bases). Germline CDR1 is LNHDA and CDR2 is SQIVND (reference sequence). V lost 9 bases and J 6 bases, leaving 18 bases between the germline ends. This CDR3 has 14 residues. The CDR3 region is CASSTGGGPQPQHF. DNA of the CDR3: TGTGCCAGCTCAACGGGGGGGGGCCCTCAGCCCCAGCATTTT.

In this sample, this clone turned up once. This rearrangement joins TRBV7-8 to TRBJ2-3, with D possibly matching TRBD2 (5 bases). Germline V gene lookup returns CDR1 SGHVS and CDR2 FQNEAQ. Trimming stripped 5 bases from V and 4 bases from J, with 10 bases between. This CDR3 has 13 residues. The DNA for the CDR3 is TGTGCCAGCAGCCCCGAACTAGCAGATACGCAGTATTTT. The encoded protein is CASSPELADTQYF.

This clone was observed a single time. The V gene is TRBV5-1, the J gene TRBJ2-5; the match to TRBD1 covers 9 bases. Looked up from germline, CDR1 is SGHRS and CDR2 is YFSETQ. V was pared by 0 bases and J by 4 bases, with 1 base of the junction left unmatched. The CDR3 contains 14 residues. The DNA of the CDR3 is TGCGCCAGCAGCTTGGGACAGGGGGTAGAGACCCAGTACTTC. As protein: CASSLGQGVETQYF.

This chain joins TRBV19 and TRBJ1-2; D might be TRBD1 (6 bases). The V end was cut by 5 bases, the J end by 4 bases, with 14 bases between. The CDR3 runs 14 residues. CDR1 is LNHDA and CDR2 is SQIVND in the germline V gene (reference sequence). CDR3 sequence reads: CASSRLQGGYGYTF. In DNA, the CDR3 is TGTGCCAGTAGTCGACTACAGGGTGGCTATGGCTACACCTTC.

The rearrangement links TRBV7-2 to TRBJ1-5; tentative D call: TRBD1 (6 bases). The CDR3 sequence is 14 residues long. V lost 5 bases and J lost 5, with 13 bases in between. The germline CDR1 and CDR2 sequences are SGHTA and FQGNSA. This CDR3 reads CASSPPGADQPQHF. In DNA, the CDR3 is TGTGCCAGCAGCCCCCCAGGGGCAGATCAGCCCCAGCATTTT.

The chain uses TRBV2 and TRBJ2-5, with 7 bases that match TRBD1. J was trimmed by 2 bases and V by 3 bases; bases with no gene match: 3. Per germline, CDR1 SNHLY and CDR2 FYNNEI. The CDR3 runs 14 residues. The CDR3 DNA reads TGTGCCAGCAGTGAGGGCAGGGGGCAAGAGACCCAGTACTTC. This sequence encodes CASSEGRGQETQYF.

The chain uses TRBV19 and TRBJ2-7; D assignment may be TRBD1 or TRBD2 (5 bases each). The CDR3 is made up of 15 amino acids. Trimming shortened V by 5 bases and J by 3 bases, and 17 bases separated the two germline ends. Germline lookup yields CDR1 LNHDA and CDR2 SQIVND (reference sequence). The CDR3 loop reads CASSQPRDRVYEQYF. In DNA form, the CDR3 reads TGTGCCAGTAGTCAGCCCAGGGACCGAGTCTACGAGCAGTACTTC.

V and J are TRBV11-2 and TRBJ2-1; D not resolved. V was pared by 5 bases and J by 10 bases, with 9 bases between. The CDR3 runs to 11 residues. Per germline, CDR1 SGHAT and CDR2 FQNNGV. The CDR3 protein is CASSTNREQFF. CDR3 coding DNA: TGTGCCAGCAGCACGAATCGGGAGCAGTTCTTC.

V gene TRBV2 combines with J gene TRBJ2-7, with 10 bases that match TRBD1. The CDR3 covers 14 residues. Germline CDR1 and CDR2: SNHLY and FYNNEI. Trimming cost V 3 bases and J 4 bases; bases outside gene matches: 3. In nucleotides, the CDR3 is TGTGCCAGCAGTGAGGGACAGGGGTTTTACGAGCAGTACTTC. Translating it yields CASSEGQGFYEQYF.

The chain couples TRBV7-8 to TRBJ2-1, with TRBD1 matching 9 bases. The trim removed 4 bases at V and 15 bases at J, leaving 10 bases unmatched. The CDR3 contains 13 residues. Germline V CDR1 and CDR2: SGHVS, FQNEAQ. CDR3 in DNA: TGTGCCAGCAGCTGGGGGACAGGGCGTTTTGCGTTCTTC. Translating it yields CASSWGTGRFAFF.

The chain is built from TRBV5-1 and TRBJ2-1; 7 positions agree with TRBD2. Germline trimming cut 1 base from V and 6 bases from J; bases unmatched to any gene: 10. The CDR3 totals 16 residues. In germline, CDR1 is SGHRS, CDR2 YFSETQ. CDR3 residues: CASSLLGTNGFNEQFF. As DNA, the CDR3 is TGCGCCAGCAGCTTGTTGGGGACTAACGGGTTCAATGAGCAGTTCTTC.